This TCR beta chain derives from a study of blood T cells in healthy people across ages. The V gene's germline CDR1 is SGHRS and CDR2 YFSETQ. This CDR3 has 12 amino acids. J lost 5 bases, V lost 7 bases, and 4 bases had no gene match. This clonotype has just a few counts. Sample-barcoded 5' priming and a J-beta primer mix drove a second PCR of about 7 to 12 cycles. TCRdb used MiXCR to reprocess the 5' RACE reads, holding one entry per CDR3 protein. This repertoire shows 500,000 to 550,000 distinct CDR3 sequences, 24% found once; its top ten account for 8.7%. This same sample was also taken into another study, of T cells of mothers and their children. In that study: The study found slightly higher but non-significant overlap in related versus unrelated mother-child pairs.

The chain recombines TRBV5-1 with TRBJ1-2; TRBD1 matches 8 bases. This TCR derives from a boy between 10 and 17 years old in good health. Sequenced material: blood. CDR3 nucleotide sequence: TGCGCCAGCCAGGGACAGGCTTATGGCTACACCTTC. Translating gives CASQGQAYGYTF.